This T cell receptor beta chain emerged from a study of cytomegalovirus exposure and HLA in healthy donors. Study as a whole: Of several hundred genotyped donors, around 76% clustered with self-reported Caucasian donors.

Germline lookup yields CDR1 SGHDT and CDR2 YYEEEE. The CDR3 has 14 residues. Germline trimming cut 3 bases from V and 2 bases from J; bases unmatched to any gene: 4. This clone has just one count. Its antigen is unidentified. Primers: 60 Vbeta forward and 13 Jbeta reverse. The data were produced by immunoSEQ multiplex PCR, yet TCRdb's version contains in-frame clones alone and is incomplete. The sample consists of some 130,000 clones, approximately 80% of them appearing once. Findings of the study overall: For most TCR beta V segments, an earlier analysis put the productive rate at about 87% or about 30% of the time. It is likely that the observed cluster of highly shared sequence variants was a sequencing artifact. An Asian-associated ancestry cluster reportedly showed fewer N-insertions than the approximately 660-donor mean in a later analysis.

The V and J genes are TRBV5-6 and TRBJ2-7, with 8 bases matching TRBD1. The sample taken for sequencing was PBMCs. The sequence came from a man aged 25 to 40 in good health and CMV-seronegative. As DNA, the CDR3 is TGTGCCAGCAGCTCCCAGGGGGCGGCCTACGAGCAGTACTTC. This sequence encodes CASSSQGAAYEQYF. Full variable domain (missing parts from reference TRBV5-6 and TRBJ2-7): DAGVTQSPTHLIKTRGQQVTLRCSPKSGHDTVSWYQQALGQGPQFIFQYYEEEERQRGNFPDRFSGHQFPNYSSELNVNALLLGDSALYLCASSSQGAAYEQYFGPGTRLTVT.